These 27 T cell receptor beta chains originate from one sample sequenced in a study of read filtering for tumor transcriptome and immune sequencing (TCRdb year 2020). Sequencing was performed on an Illumina HiSeq 4000. TCR libraries were constructed from 400 to 500 ng RNA using the Immunoverse kit, and molecular barcoded adaptors covering alpha/delta and beta/gamma chains were employed. TCRdb itself trimmed the public reads at Q25 with fastp, ran MiXCR and retained productive beta chains. Merged by CDR3 protein, the rows form single entries marked with the most common genes and DNA. The sample profile shows 57,000 or so distinct CDR3 sequences; around 21% of them were found once. The top ten clonotypes cover roughly 13% of the sample. Sequences were obtained from a population of CD138-negative cells sorted from bone marrow. The intended sense of this specimen's cell subset or site label: bone marrow mononuclear cells depleted of CD138+ plasma/myeloma cells by negative magnetic selection. These receptor sequences come from a donor aged 40 or older with multiple myeloma.

There are a few counts of this clonotype. A much larger clone differs by one base, so this may be a read error. The chain uses TRBV3-1 and TRBJ2-7; D not resolved. This CDR3 has 14 residues. The germline CDR1 and CDR2 sequences are LGHDT and YNNKEL (reference sequence). Trimming left V 2 bases short and J 6 bases short, with 14 bases between. The CDR3 spells CASSQNGMSGEQYF. For the CDR3, the DNA is TGTGCCAGCAGCCAAAATGGGATGTCCGGCGAGCAGTACTTC.

This chain uses TRBV19 with TRBJ1-5; D is unclear. The V end lost 7 bases, the J end lost 2 bases, and 18 bases lay between the germline ends. Looked up from germline, CDR1 is LNHDA and CDR2 is SQIVND (reference sequence). The CDR3 spans 16 residues. CDR3 in amino acids: CASIPDGMRGNQPQHF. CDR3 coding DNA: TGTGCCAGTATCCCCGACGGGATGAGAGGCAATCAGCCCCAGCATTTT. Full variable domain (missing parts from reference TRBV19 and TRBJ1-5): DGGITQSPKYLFRKEGQNVTLSCEQNLNHDAMYWYRQDPGQGLRLIYYSQIVNDFQKGDIAEGYSVSREKKESFPLTVTSAQKNPTAFYLCASIPDGMRGNQPQHFGDGTRLSIL.

For this clonotype: This clone may be a read error of a much larger clone one base away. For the CDR3, the DNA is TGTGCCAGCAGCTTAGCGACAGCAACTAATGAAAGACTGTTTTTT. Its protein product is CASSLATATNERLFF. The chain uses TRBV7-9 and TRBJ1-4, with D possibly TRBD1 on 5 matching bases. The length of the CDR3 is 15 residues. Germline CDR1 reads SEHNR; CDR2 reads FQNEAQ (reference sequence). The complete variable domain, with remaining parts taken from reference TRBV7-9 and TRBJ1-4, reads DTGVSQNPRHKITKRGQNVTFRCDPISEHNRLYWYRQTLGQGPEFLTYFQNEAQLEKSRLLSDRFSAERPKGSFSTLEIQRTEQGDSAMYLCASSLATATNERLFFGSGTQLSVL.

This clonotype came up many times. The V gene is TRBV4-2, the J gene TRBJ2-5; D remains unclear. The CDR3 length is 15 residues. The V and J ends lost 1 base and 4 bases respectively, with 13 bases between them. CDR1 and CDR2 from the germline V gene are LGHNA and YNFKEQ. In DNA, the CDR3 is TGTGCCAGCAGCCAAGTCCTTAGAGAGTCAGAGACCCAGTACTTC. The encoded protein is CASSQVLRESETQYF.

This chain's CDR3 is CASSLMGGPYEQYF. The DNA for the CDR3 is TGTGCCAGCAGCTTAATGGGAGGGCCGTACGAGCAGTACTTC. The rearrangement links TRBV7-9 to TRBJ2-7, with 7 nucleotides matching TRBD2. The CDR3 has 14 amino acids. After removal of 2 bases from V and 4 bases from J, the junction contained 5 bases not matched to a gene. Germline assignment: CDR1 SEHNR and CDR2 FQNEAQ (reference sequence).

This clonotype has at least ten counts. The chain combines TRBV19 with TRBJ2-1, with a weak D call TRBD2 (6 bases). The CDR3 is made up of 16 amino acids. Between the trimmed V and J ends, which lost 3 bases and 5 bases, there was a span of 17 bases. CDR1 is LNHDA, CDR2 SQIVND, per germline (reference sequence). CDR3 sequence reads: CASSMSLWTTNNEQFF. CDR3 DNA sequence: TGTGCCAGTAGTATGAGTTTATGGACTACCAACAATGAGCAGTTCTTC.

The J gene is TRBJ2-7, the V gene TRBV3-1, with TRBD2 as a possible D gene (5 bases). Per germline, CDR1 LGHDT and CDR2 YNNKEL (reference sequence). The ends were cut back, 5 bases at V and 4 bases at J, with 9 bases in the middle. This CDR3 region has 12 residues. The CDR3 DNA follows: TGTGCCAGCAGCGACGAGGGTTACGAGCAGTACTTC. It encodes CASSDEGYEQYF.

The chain employs TRBV29-1 and TRBJ2-7; TRBD2 matches at 7 bases. CDR1 and CDR2 from the germline V gene are SQVTM and ANQGSEA. The CDR3 is 15 amino acids. Losses at the gene ends were 5 bases for V and 2 bases for J; bases not matched to a gene: 12. CDR3 in amino acids: CSVLTSTSYAYEQYF. The DNA of the CDR3 is TGCAGCGTTTTGACTAGCACTAGTTATGCCTACGAGCAGTACTTC.

This clonotype appeared many times. CDR3 region: CSAAGTYQETQYF. CDR3 DNA: TGCAGTGCGGCAGGGACGTACCAAGAGACCCAGTACTTC. The chain has TRBV20-1 and TRBJ2-5; D tentatively reads TRBD1 or TRBD2 (5 bases each). Germline lookup yields CDR1 DFQATT and CDR2 SNEGSKA (reference sequence). Trimming took off 6 bases at V and 0 bases at J, with 11 bases between the two ends. The CDR3 sequence is 13 residues long.

Comment on this clonotype: At one end, the junction sequence differs from germline, possibly due to a read error. This chain links TRBV7-9 with TRBJ2-7; 7 positions match TRBD2. Germline V CDR1 and CDR2: SEHNR, FQNEAQ (reference sequence). The CDR3 has 15 amino acids. The DNA for the CDR3 is TGCGCCAGCGGCTTAGGGCTAGCGGATCTGTACGAGCAGTACTTC. It is translated as CASGLGLADLYEQYF.

This clonotype has more than one count but fewer than ten. The junction departs from the called germline gene at one end, perhaps through a read error. The chain uses TRBV11-3 and TRBJ2-1; possible D gene TRBD2, 5 bases. Germline lookup yields CDR1 SGHNT and CDR2 YENEEA. The CDR3 runs to 17 residues. The CDR3 region is CASSPAGLQSSYSERFF. The CDR3 bases are TGTGCCAGCAGCCCCGCGGGTCTACAGAGCTCCTACAGTGAGCGGTTCTTC.

This clonotype showed up many times. This chain connects TRBV27 to TRBJ2-3, with D unresolved. The V and J ends lost 1 base and 2 bases respectively, with 7 bases between them. The germline V gene has CDR1 MNHEY and CDR2 SMNVEV (reference sequence). The CDR3 extends over 14 amino acids. CDR3 protein: CASSLFQYTDTQYF. For the CDR3, the DNA is TGTGCCAGCAGTTTATTCCAGTACACAGATACGCAGTATTTT.

This clonotype was detected many times. The rearrangement uses TRBV5-1 and TRBJ1-2; 7 positions agree with TRBD1. The trim removed 0 bases at V and 1 base at J, leaving 3 bases unmatched. This CDR3 is 15 amino acids long. Germline values: CDR1 SGHRS, CDR2 YFSETQ. CDR3 amino acids: CASSLGAGGNYGYTF. CDR3 nucleotides: TGCGCCAGCAGCTTGGGAGCAGGGGGTAACTATGGCTACACCTTC. The variable domain in full, with the rest retrieved from reference TRBV5-1 and TRBJ1-2, is KAGVTQTPRYLIKTRGQQVTLSCSPISGHRSVSWYQQTPGQGLQFLFEYFSETQRNKGNFPGRFSGRQFSNSRSEMNVSTLELGDSALYLCASSLGAGGNYGYTFGSGTRLTVV.

The rearrangement joins TRBV29-1 to TRBJ2-5; the D gene is possibly TRBD1 (6 bases). The CDR3 consists of 11 residues. Germline-derived CDR1 and CDR2 are SQVTM and ANQGSEA. Trimming took 3 bases from V and 7 from J, leaving 9 bases between them. The DNA for the CDR3 is TGCAGCGTTGACAGAGGGGGGACCCAGTACTTC. The encoded protein is CSVDRGGTQYF.

This clonotype qualifies as medium-sized. This chain uses TRBV20-1 with TRBJ2-1; 9 bases fit TRBD2. Unmatched junction bases numbered 12, after V lost 2 bases and J lost 1 base. Germline loops: CDR1 DFQATT, CDR2 SNEGSKA (reference sequence). The CDR3 contains 18 residues. CDR3 sequence: CSARKSAVAGASYNEQFF. The CDR3 DNA follows: TGCAGTGCTAGAAAGTCCGCCGTAGCGGGAGCTTCCTACAATGAGCAGTTCTTC.

This chain joins TRBV6-2 or TRBV6-3 and TRBJ1-5; the D is unclear. Trimming removed 2 bases at V and 1 base at J, with 6 bases between. This CDR3 is 14 amino acids long. Germline values: CDR1 MNHEY, CDR2 SVGEGT. DNA for the CDR3: TGTGCCAGCAGTTACATTAGCAGCAATCAGCCCCAGCATTTT. Protein product: CASSYISSNQPQHF.

The rearrangement uses TRBV19 and TRBJ1-5; tentative D call: TRBD1 (5 bases). Germline assignment: CDR1 LNHDA and CDR2 SQIVND (reference sequence). V shed 3 bases and J shed 4 bases, with 16 bases lying between them. The CDR3 extends over 16 amino acids. CDR3 coding DNA: TGTGCCAGTAGTATCATGGGTCAGGGTGCGAATCAGCCCCAGCATTTT. Residues: CASSIMGQGANQPQHF.

This clonotype was recorded at least ten times. The CDR3: CASSRDRGEMNTEAFF. DNA of the CDR3: TGTGCCAGCAGCCGGGACAGGGGTGAGATGAACACTGAAGCTTTCTTT. The chain couples TRBV5-6 to TRBJ1-1, with 10 nucleotides matching TRBD1. This CDR3 region has 16 residues. Germline V gene sequence: CDR1 SGHDT, CDR2 YYEEEE. Trimming took 4 bases from V and 0 from J; bases not matched to a gene: 6.

Comment on this clonotype: A much larger clonotype is one base distant, so this may be a read error. The chain couples TRBV14 to TRBJ1-1; TRBD1 might be the D (6 bases). Trimming took 7 bases from V and 6 from J, leaving 15 bases between them. CDR1 and CDR2 from the germline V gene are SGHDN and FVKESK. This CDR3 is 13 amino acids long. CDR3 bases: TGTGCCAGCATCAACCTAAGGGGGGCTGAAGCTTTCTTT. Translated, it gives CASINLRGAEAFF.

This clonotype ranks as medium-sized (0.01 to 0.1%). This CDR3 reads CSVDRGNTDTQYF. CDR3 nucleotides: TGCAGCGTTGATCGGGGCAACACAGATACGCAGTATTTT. V gene TRBV29-1 combines with J gene TRBJ2-3; D assignment may be TRBD1 or TRBD2 (5 bases each). Trimming left V 3 bases short and J 2 bases short, with 9 bases between. CDR1 SQVTM and CDR2 ANQGSEA come from the germline V gene. The CDR3 runs to 13 residues.

In nucleotides, the CDR3 is TGTGCCAGCAGCACTACATTCGGACTAGCAATCTACAATGAGCAGTTCTTC. Amino acid sequence: CASSTTFGLAIYNEQFF. This rearrangement joins TRBV28 to TRBJ2-1, with 8 bases aligning to TRBD2. Germline loops: CDR1 MDHEN, CDR2 SYDVKM. This CDR3 contains 17 residues. V shed 6 bases and J 3 bases; nucleotides not matched to a gene: 13.

This clonotype was recorded at least ten times. The rearrangement joins TRBV10-3 to TRBJ2-7; 7 bases line up with TRBD1. The ends lost 2 bases at V and 2 bases at J; junction bases unmatched: 9. The CDR3 is made up of 16 amino acids. Germline CDR1 and CDR2: ENHRY and SYGVKD. The CDR3 protein is CAISEPSRQGTYEQYF. As DNA, the CDR3 is TGTGCCATCAGTGAGCCCTCTAGACAGGGAACCTACGAGCAGTACTTC.

This clonotype was counted many times. DNA of the CDR3: TGTGCCAGCAGCTCTGGTGGGACAGGTCAGCGGACTGAAGCTTTCTTT. This sequence encodes CASSSGGTGQRTEAFF. This sequence joins TRBV5-5 and TRBJ1-1, with 8 bases matching TRBD1. Per germline, CDR1 SGHKS and CDR2 YYEKEE (reference sequence). The junction had 12 bases not matched to a gene; V was cut back by 3 bases and J by 5 bases. This CDR3 spans 16 amino acids. Variable domain in full (rest from reference TRBV5-5 and TRBJ1-1): DAGVTQSPTHLIKTRGQQVTLRCSPISGHKSVSWYQQVLGQGPQFIFQYYEKEERGRGNFPDRFSARQFPNYSSELNVNALLLGDSALYLCASSSGGTGQRTEAFFGQGTRLTVV.

This clonotype was observed many times. The chain recombines TRBV6-1 with TRBJ2-1, with 8 bases fitting TRBD1. Germline values: CDR1 MNHNS, CDR2 SASEGT. V shed 0 bases and J 8 bases; nucleotides not matched to a gene: 12. The CDR3 sequence is 17 residues long. In DNA form, the CDR3 reads TGTGCCAGCAGTGAAGCAGTATGGGGACAGGTGATCTATGAGCAGTTCTTC. Translation: CASSEAVWGQVIYEQFF.

V usage is TRBV28 and J usage is TRBJ1-5, with D perhaps matching TRBD1 (5 bases). CDR1 and CDR2 from the germline V gene are MDHEN and SYDVKM. V was clipped by 4 bases and J by 16 bases, with 23 bases between them. This CDR3 is built from 14 residues. The CDR3 here is CASSSNYAIGTCHF. The CDR3 bases are TGTGCCAGCAGTTCGAATTACGCGATAGGGACTTGTCATTTT.

This clonotype was counted many times. The J gene is TRBJ2-7, the V gene TRBV20-1; TRBD1 agrees at 8 bases. Per the germline V gene, CDR1 is DFQATT and CDR2 is SNEGSKA (reference sequence). The CDR3 contains 13 residues. The V segment lost 7 bases and the J segment 0 bases; nucleotides outside the gene matches: 5. CDR3 coding DNA: TGCAGTGTGACAGGGGAAATCTCCTACGAGCAGTACTTC. Residues: CSVTGEISYEQYF.

This clonotype was seen ten or more times. The V and J genes are TRBV20-1 and TRBJ1-2; D uncertain. Germline values: CDR1 DFQATT, CDR2 SNEGSKA (reference sequence). This CDR3 is built from 9 residues. V was cut by 5 bases and J by 5 bases, with 3 bases left in between. CDR3 bases: TGCAGTGCTGGATATGGCTACACCTTC. It is translated as CSAGYGYTF.